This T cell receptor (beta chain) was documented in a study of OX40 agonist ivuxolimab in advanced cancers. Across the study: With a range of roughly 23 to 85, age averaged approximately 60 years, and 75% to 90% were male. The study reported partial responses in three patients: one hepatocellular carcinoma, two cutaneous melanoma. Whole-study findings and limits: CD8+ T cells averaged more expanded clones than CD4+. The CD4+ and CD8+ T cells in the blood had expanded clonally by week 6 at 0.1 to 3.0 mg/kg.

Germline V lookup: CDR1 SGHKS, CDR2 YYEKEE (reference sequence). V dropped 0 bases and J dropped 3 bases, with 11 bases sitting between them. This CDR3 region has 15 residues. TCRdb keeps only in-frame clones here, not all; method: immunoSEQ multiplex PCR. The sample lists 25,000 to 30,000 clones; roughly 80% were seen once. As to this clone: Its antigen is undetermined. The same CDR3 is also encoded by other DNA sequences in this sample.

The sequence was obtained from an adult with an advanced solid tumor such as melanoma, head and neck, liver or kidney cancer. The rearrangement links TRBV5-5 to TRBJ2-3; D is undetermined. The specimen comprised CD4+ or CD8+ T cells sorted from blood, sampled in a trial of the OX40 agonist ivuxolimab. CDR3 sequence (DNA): TGTGCCAGCAGCTTGGAAGGAATTGGAACAGATACGCAGTATTTT. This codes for CASSLEGIGTDTQYF.